These 26 T cell receptor beta chains share one sample of origin, sequenced in a study of shared clonotypes between healthy human individuals (dated by TCRdb to about 2020). Library preparation used the immunoSEQ multiplex PCR assay. TCRdb limited this immuneACCESS table to in-frame rearrangements with V and J called. A share of clones is missing; checked studies link under half to unresolved V genes, and the rest is unexplained. The table for this sample lists 2,500,000 or so clones; around 90% of them were counted only once. Of the sample, approximately 0.41% falls within the top ten clones. The sequenced sample consisted of naive CD4+ T cells from PBMCs. Reading the label with the study, this specimen's cell subset or site is: CD45RA+ positively selected. These receptors all come from a man aged 18-30 years in good health. Some clones in this sample may be carry-over from other donors' samples.

The chain has TRBV5-4 and TRBJ2-1, with TRBD1 identical over 7 bases. The J segment lost 4 bases and the V segment lost 4 bases, leaving 5 bases of the junction unmatched. Germline assignment: CDR1 SGHNT and CDR2 YYREEE (reference sequence). This CDR3 is 14 amino acids long. In DNA form, the CDR3 reads TGTGCCAGCAGCCCCACAGGGGCTTACAATGAGCAGTTCTTC. Its protein product is CASSPTGAYNEQFF.

This chain links TRBV11-3 with TRBJ2-3; tentatively, D is TRBD1 or TRBD2 (5 bases each). The CDR3 runs to 16 residues. Germline V gene sequence: CDR1 SGHNT, CDR2 YENEEA. V was pared by 4 bases and J by 2 bases, with 16 bases between. The CDR3 protein is CASSSSWGRDTDTQYF. The CDR3 region has the DNA TGTGCCAGCAGCTCCAGCTGGGGGAGAGACACAGATACGCAGTATTTT.

V and J are TRBV29-1 and TRBJ1-1, with a weak D call TRBD1 (5 bases). The CDR3 runs 16 residues. Germline assignment: CDR1 SQVTM and CDR2 ANQGSEA. V lost 4 bases and J 1 base, leaving 19 bases between the germline ends. Written as DNA, the CDR3 is TGCAGCGTTGGTCCCGATTTAAGACAGACGAACACTGAAGCTTTCTTT. Translated, it gives CSVGPDLRQTNTEAFF.

With regard to this clone: At the DNA level, this CDR3 is encoded by other sequences in the same sample as well. The genes are TRBV28 and TRBJ2-3; possible D gene TRBD1, 5 bases. This CDR3 is 12 amino acids long. Deletions cut 4 bases from V and 6 bases from J, with 8 bases between. Germline CDR1 MDHEN, CDR2 SYDVKM. The CDR3 bases are TGTGCCAGCAGTTCGGCAGGGGATACGCAGTATTTT. Protein sequence: CASSSAGDTQYF.

Concerning this clone: Distinct nucleotide sequences in the sample also encode this CDR3. V gene TRBV18 combines with J gene TRBJ2-7; 7 bases are a match to TRBD1. The CDR3 spans 14 residues. Germline CDR1 KGHSH, CDR2 LQKENI. Trimming cost V 4 bases and J 0 bases; bases outside gene matches: 3. The CDR3 loop is CASSRAGGSYEQYF. CDR3 DNA: TGTGCCAGCTCACGGGCAGGGGGCTCCTACGAGCAGTACTTC.

The chain recombines TRBV18 with TRBJ2-7; 12 nucleotides line up with TRBD2. The CDR3 has 18 amino acids. The germline V gene encodes CDR1 KGHSH and CDR2 LQKENI. V lost 1 base to trimming and J lost 2 bases; unmatched junction nucleotides: 9. CDR3 amino acids: CASSPLAASGRAAYEQYF. CDR3 DNA: TGTGCCAGCTCACCACTGGCGGCTAGCGGGAGGGCGGCCTACGAGCAGTACTTC.

The V and J genes are TRBV6-5 and TRBJ2-1, with 13 bases lining up with TRBD2. Germline lookup yields CDR1 MNHEY and CDR2 SVGAGI. The CDR3 has 16 residues. J was trimmed by 7 bases and V by 0 bases; bases with no gene match: 3. Written as DNA, the CDR3 is TGTGCCAGCAGTTACTCAGGGACTAGCGGGATGAATGAGCAGTTCTTC. Protein: CASSYSGTSGMNEQFF.

V usage is TRBV7-2 and J usage is TRBJ2-5, with a tentative D call TRBD1 (6 bases). V was trimmed by 5 bases and J by 1 base, leaving 11 bases between them. Germline CDR1 reads SGHTA; CDR2 reads FQGNSA. The CDR3 is 14 residues long. DNA of the CDR3: TGTGCCAGCAGCGGCAGGGGCGGCCAAGAGACCCAGTACTTC. This codes for CASSGRGGQETQYF. The full variable domain, rest sourced from reference TRBV7-2 and TRBJ2-5, is GAGVSQSPSNKVTEKGKDVELRCDPISGHTALYWYRQSLGQGLEFLIYFQGNSAPDKSGLPSDRFSAERTGGSVSTLTIQRTQQEDSAVYLCASSGRGGQETQYFGPGTRLLVL.

This chain links TRBV6-5 with TRBJ1-5; possibly TRBD1 for D (5 bases). This CDR3 contains 16 residues. Trimming took 0 bases from V and 5 from J, leaving 14 bases between them. Germline CDR1 reads MNHEY; CDR2 reads SVGAGI. The CDR3 region has the DNA TGTGCCAGCAGTTACTCGGCGACAGTCTACGATCAGCCCCAGCATTTT. Protein product: CASSYSATVYDQPQHF.

The chain joins TRBV28 to TRBJ2-7; D remains unclear. Germline CDR1 and CDR2: MDHEN and SYDVKM. V lost 8 bases to trimming and J lost 9 bases, with 14 bases between them. The CDR3 length is 11 residues. CDR3 DNA sequence: TGTGCCAGCCGGGCCCCCGACGGGCAGTACTTC. Protein: CASRAPDGQYF.

The chain is built from TRBV6-5 and TRBJ2-5; tentative D call: TRBD1 (7 bases). CDR1 and CDR2 (germline): MNHEY, SVGAGI. The CDR3 is 13 residues long. Trimming removed 10 bases from V and 6 bases from J, with 18 bases in between. CDR3 sequence (DNA): TGTGCCACCCTCTCAGGGGGGAGAAAGACCCAGTACTTC. Amino acid sequence: CATLSGGRKTQYF.

The V and J genes are TRBV5-4 and TRBJ2-1; unclear D gene. Germline-derived CDR1 and CDR2 are SGHNT and YYREEE (reference sequence). The CDR3 has 13 residues. V was shortened by 5 bases and J by 8 bases, with 14 bases between the two germline ends. As DNA, the CDR3 is TGTGCCAGCAGTAAGGGCCCATGGGATGAGCAGTTCTTC. As protein: CASSKGPWDEQFF. Supplemented by reference TRBV5-4 and TRBJ2-1, the full variable domain reads ETGVTQSPTHLIKTRGQQVTLRCSSQSGHNTVSWYQQALGQGPQFIFQYYREEENGRGNFPPRFSGLQFPNYSSELNVNALELDDSALYLCASSKGPWDEQFFGPGTRLTVL.

Worth noting for this clone: This sample also contains other DNA sequences that code for the same CDR3. The CDR3 nucleotides are TGCGCCAGCAGCCCACAACAAGAGACCCAGTACTTC. Translated, it gives CASSPQQETQYF. V gene TRBV5-1 combines with J gene TRBJ2-5, with D unclear. CDR3 length: 12 residues. Trimming cost V 4 bases and J 2 bases, with 6 bases left between them. Germline CDR1 reads SGHRS; CDR2 reads YFSETQ.

The rearrangement joins TRBV5-1 to TRBJ2-5; 11 positions match TRBD1. Germline V CDR1 and CDR2: SGHRS, YFSETQ. The CDR3 has 15 amino acids. J gave up 3 bases and V 3 bases, and 4 bases lay outside the gene matches. The CDR3 sequence: CASSSLGQGEETQYF. CDR3 coding DNA: TGCGCCAGCAGCTCCCTGGGACAGGGGGAAGAGACCCAGTACTTC.

This clone was detected only once. The chain recombines TRBV4-2 with TRBJ2-2; 7 bases are a match to TRBD2. J gave up 6 bases and V 4 bases, and 8 bases lay outside the gene matches. The CDR3 extends over 15 amino acids. The V gene's germline CDR1 is LGHNA and CDR2 YNFKEQ. CDR3 DNA: TGTGCCAGCAGCCCCCTAGGACTAGTACCCGGGGAGCTGTTTTTT. This gives the protein CASSPLGLVPGELFF.

The gene calls are TRBV27 and TRBJ1-5; D call uncertain. CDR1 is MNHEY, CDR2 SMNVEV, per germline (reference sequence). The CDR3 is made up of 15 amino acids. Trimming removed 5 bases from V and 4 bases from J, with 15 bases in between. The chain's CDR3 is CASSPGGPPNQPQHF. For the CDR3, the DNA is TGTGCCAGCAGTCCTGGAGGGCCTCCTAATCAGCCCCAGCATTTT.

The V call is TRBV9, the J call TRBJ2-5, with TRBD2 as a possible D gene (5 bases). V lost 1 base and J lost 2, with 15 bases in between. The CDR3 loop spans 16 amino acids. Germline CDR1 is SGDLS and CDR2 is YYNGEE. The CDR3 DNA reads as TGTGCCAGCAGCGTAACGTTAGGTCGAGGGCAAGAGACCCAGTACTTC. Residues: CASSVTLGRGQETQYF. The variable domain in full, with the rest retrieved from reference TRBV9 and TRBJ2-5, is DSGVTQTPKHLITATGQRVTLRCSPRSGDLSVYWYQQSLDQGLQFLIQYYNGEERAKGNILERFSAQQFPDLHSELNLSSLELGDSALYFCASSVTLGRGQETQYFGPGTRLLVL.

The J gene is TRBJ1-5, the V gene TRBV6-6; no firm D call. The CDR3 has 16 residues. The germline gives CDR1 MNHNY, CDR2 SVGAGI (reference sequence). Trimming took off 2 bases at V and 2 bases at J, with 13 bases between the two ends. CDR3 in amino acids: CASSYPLGDGNQPQHF. The CDR3 DNA follows: TGTGCCAGCAGTTACCCCTTAGGAGATGGCAATCAGCCCCAGCATTTT.

This chain connects TRBV10-1 to TRBJ2-3; TRBD1 agrees at 9 bases. V lost 0 bases to trimming and J lost 0 bases; unmatched junction nucleotides: 4. This CDR3 spans 17 amino acids. Per the germline V gene, CDR1 is WNHNN and CDR2 is SYGVQD (reference sequence). As DNA, the CDR3 is TGCGCCAGCAGTGAGTCGAGGGACAGGGATAGCACAGATACGCAGTATTTT. Translation: CASSESRDRDSTDTQYF.

Concerning this clone itself: Other DNA sequences in the same sample also yield this CDR3. The rearrangement uses TRBV11-1 and TRBJ2-5, with D uncertain. V shed 0 bases and J shed 4 bases, with 6 bases lying between them. The CDR3 runs 13 residues. The V gene's germline CDR1 is SGHAT and CDR2 FQDESV (reference sequence). The CDR3 is CASSLAGSETQYF. DNA for the CDR3: TGTGCCAGCAGCTTAGCAGGCTCAGAGACCCAGTACTTC.

V and J are TRBV2 and TRBJ1-4, with TRBD1 matching 9 bases. The germline V gene encodes CDR1 SNHLY and CDR2 FYNNEI. The V segment lost 10 bases and the J segment 0 bases; nucleotides outside the gene matches: 12. This CDR3 comprises 17 residues. CDR3 nucleotide sequence: TGTGCCACCGTCCGGGACAGGGCCGGCTCAACTAATGAAAAACTGTTTTTT. Protein: CATVRDRAGSTNEKLFF.

This clone has only one observation. V usage is TRBV6-5 and J usage is TRBJ2-7; D uncertain. V was trimmed by 2 bases and J by 1 base, leaving 9 bases between them. Germline CDR1 reads MNHEY; CDR2 reads SVGAGI. CDR3 length: 14 residues. CDR3 amino acids: CASSYDGQSYEQYF. The CDR3, as DNA: TGTGCCAGCAGTTACGACGGGCAGTCCTACGAGCAGTACTTC.

The chain uses TRBV5-1 and TRBJ2-2, with TRBD2 identical over 8 bases. Germline V lookup: CDR1 SGHRS, CDR2 YFSETQ. This CDR3 contains 15 residues. V trimming: 3 bases; J trimming: 9 bases; junction bases outside the gene matches: 10. Here the CDR3 reads CASSSIAGSPRELFF. The CDR3 DNA sequence: TGCGCCAGCAGCTCTATAGCGGGGTCCCCTCGGGAGCTGTTTTTT.

The V and J genes are TRBV25-1 and TRBJ1-2, with D possibly being TRBD1 (5 bases). Per the germline V gene, CDR1 is MGHDK and CDR2 is SYGVNS. V lost 4 bases to trimming and J lost 7 bases, with 16 bases between them. The CDR3 sequence is 14 residues long. CDR3 residues: CASSGGVGRGGYTF. The DNA of the CDR3 is TGTGCCAGCAGTGGGGGGGTAGGTCGAGGTGGCTACACCTTC.

This clone has just one count. V and J are TRBV7-2 and TRBJ2-3; possibly TRBD2 for D (7 bases). CDR3 length: 18 amino acids. Trimming pared 4 bases from V and 7 bases from J, leaving 27 bases between. The germline gives CDR1 SGHTA, CDR2 FQGNSA. CDR3: CASSSPTGRGHVDYTQYF. The CDR3 nucleotides read TGTGCCAGCAGCTCCCCCACAGGGCGGGGGCATGTTGATTATACGCAGTATTTT.

On this clone itself: This sample also contains other DNA sequences that code for the same CDR3. The chain carries TRBV18 and TRBJ2-5; 8 bases are a match to TRBD2. Germline V gene data show CDR1 as KGHSH and CDR2 as LQKENI. With V trimmed by 0 bases and J by 5 bases, 2 bases remained unmatched. The CDR3 spans 14 residues. This CDR3 is CASSPPSGGETQYF. Here the CDR3 DNA reads TGTGCCAGCTCACCACCGTCGGGGGGGGAGACCCAGTACTTC.